The rows below give T cell receptor beta chains drawn from one sample of a study of shared clonotypes between healthy human individuals. Sequencing used immunoSEQ multiplex PCR; TCRdb keeps in-frame clones, though not all of them. The table includes about 1,900,000 clones, about 94% detected once. The sequencing input was naive CD8+ T cells sorted from blood. Receptor source: a man between 18 and 29 years old in good health. The CDR3 runs from the conserved cysteine through the conserved F or W. D genes are given only for firm matches. Only some rows state a clone size, as once, few, many or a class for expanded clones.

j_call,d_call,clone_size,v_call,cdr3_nt,cdr3_aa
TRBJ2-7,-,-,TRBV27,TGTGCCAGCAGTCCCTCGTCCTACGAGCAGTACTTC,CASSPSSYEQYF
TRBJ1-4,-,-,TRBV30,TGTGCCTGGAGTGTAATTTTGAGCGATGAAAAACTGTTTTTT,CAWSVILSDEKLFF
TRBJ2-7,-,-,TRBV18,TGTGCCAGCTCACCAGGAGGGGGGGGAAGCCCCTACGAGCAGTACTTC,CASSPGGGGSPYEQYF
TRBJ1-6,-,once,TRBV13,TGTGCCAGCAGCTTAGCCGATAATTCACCCCTCCACTTT,CASSLADNSPLHF
TRBJ2-7,TRBD1,once,TRBV11-2,TGTGCCAGCAGCTTACAGGGGGCCTACGAGCAGTACTTC,CASSLQGAYEQYF
TRBJ1-1,-,few,TRBV5-6,TGTGCCAGCAGCTGGACAGTGAACACTGAAGCTTTCTTT,CASSWTVNTEAFF
TRBJ1-1,-,-,TRBV5-1,TGCGCCAGCAAGGGAGATGGGGGGAACACTGAAGCTTTCTTT,CASKGDGGNTEAFF
TRBJ1-1,TRBD1,-,TRBV7-9,TGTGCCAGCAGCCCCGGGACAGAAGAAGCTTTCTTT,CASSPGTEEAFF
TRBJ2-1,TRBD2,-,TRBV10-3,TGTGCCATCAGTATGGAAGCCGGACTAGCGGCGCGCAATGAGCAGTTCTTC,CAISMEAGLAARNEQFF
TRBJ2-1,TRBD2,-,TRBV5-1,TGCGCCAGCAGCTTGGAACTAGCGGGGGACAATGAGCAGTTCTTC,CASSLELAGDNEQFF
TRBJ2-7,TRBD1,-,TRBV6-1,TGTGCCAGCACACCGGACAGGTCAAATTGGGGCGAGCAGTACTTC,CASTPDRSNWGEQYF
TRBJ2-3,TRBD2,-,TRBV30,TGTGCCTTTAGCGGGTCGACAGATACGCAGTATTTT,CAFSGSTDTQYF
TRBJ2-2,-,-,TRBV15,TGTGCCACCAGCAGAGATCGAGCCAGTCCCGGGGAGCTGTTTTTT,CATSRDRASPGELFF
TRBJ2-7,-,-,TRBV5-5,TGTGCCAGCAGCTTGATGGGCGAGCAGTACTTC,CASSLMGEQYF
TRBJ2-4,-,-,TRBV19,TGTGCCAGTAGTATAGATAATGAGGTAGCAGCCAAAAACATTCAGTACTTC,CASSIDNEVAAKNIQYF
TRBJ2-7,-,-,TRBV6-1,TGTGCCATCCTCCCGCAGGCAGGTTACGAGCAGTACTTC,CAILPQAGYEQYF
TRBJ2-7,-,-,TRBV5-6,TGTGCCAGCAGTCAGGACAACTCCTACGAGCAGTACTTC,CASSQDNSYEQYF
TRBJ1-1,-,-,TRBV4-3,TGCGCCAGCAGCCAAGATCGATCAGGCTGGGGCACTGAAGCTTTCTTT,CASSQDRSGWGTEAFF
TRBJ1-2,-,-,TRBV13,TGTGCCAGCAGCTTAGCCGGGGGTGGCTATGGCTACACCTTC,CASSLAGGGYGYTF
TRBJ2-5,TRBD2,once,TRBV6-1,TGTGCCAGCAGTGTTGAGTCCGGGGGAGGGCAAGAGACCCAGTACTTC,CASSVESGGGQETQYF
TRBJ2-7,-,-,TRBV11-2,TGTGCCAGCAGCTGGGGGGACAACTACGAGCAGTACTTC,CASSWGDNYEQYF
TRBJ2-2,-,-,TRBV30,TGTGCCCTAGAAGGGGGAGAAACGAACACCGGGGAGCTGTTTTTT,CALEGGETNTGELFF
TRBJ2-5,-,-,TRBV6-5,TGTGCCAGCAGTTACTCGAAAGGACAGCTCCAAGAGACCCAGTACTTC,CASSYSKGQLQETQYF
TRBJ2-7,-,-,TRBV7-6,TGTGCCAGCAGCTTAGAGGGGGACTACGAGCAGTACTTC,CASSLEGDYEQYF
TRBJ1-5,-,-,TRBV7-8,TGTGCCAGCAGCTTTGGGGATTTTGAGCCCCAGCATTTT,CASSFGDFEPQHF
TRBJ2-5,TRBD1,once,TRBV13,TGTGCCAGCAGCTCGTGGGGACAGGGAAAGACCCAGTACTTC,CASSSWGQGKTQYF
TRBJ1-5,-,-,TRBV9,TGTGCCAGCAGCGTAGGGTCAAATCAGCCCCAGCATTTT,CASSVGSNQPQHF
TRBJ1-3,-,-,TRBV11-2,TGTGCCAGCAGCCCCGGAGGTTTCGGAAACACCATATATTTT,CASSPGGFGNTIYF
TRBJ2-2,-,-,TRBV7-9,TGTGCCAGCAGCTTCCTGAGCAACACCGGGGAGCTGTTTTTT,CASSFLSNTGELFF
TRBJ2-3,-,-,TRBV6-1,TGTGCCACCCGATCCAGCACAGATACGCAGTATTTT,CATRSSTDTQYF
TRBJ2-3,-,-,TRBV4-1,TGCGCCAGCAGCCCCGAAAACGGGTATACGCAGTATTTT,CASSPENGYTQYF
TRBJ2-7,TRBD1,-,TRBV27,TGTGCCAGCAGCCCACCCCGGACAGGGGGCGAGCAGTACTTC,CASSPPRTGGEQYF
TRBJ2-7,TRBD1,-,TRBV6-1,TGTGCCAGTCAGGGACAGGGGTCTACCTACGAGCAGTACTTC,CASQGQGSTYEQYF
TRBJ2-7,-,-,TRBV27,TGTGCCAGCAGTTTATCGGGGGACACCGAGCAGTACTTC,CASSLSGDTEQYF